The clone carrying this T cell receptor beta chain came up once. This sample is part of a study of T cells in narcolepsy. Between the trimmed V and J ends, which lost 10 bases and 0 bases, there was a span of 18 bases. Per the germline V gene, CDR1 is SNHLY and CDR2 is FYNNEI. The CDR3 runs to 15 residues. Here immunoSEQ multiplex PCR was the method, and the copy in TCRdb shows in-frame clones only, minus some. The sample carries about 32,000 clones, about 85% recorded once. The chain recombines TRBV2 with TRBJ1-1; tentative D call: TRBD1 (6 bases). Source material: CD45RA- memory CD4+ T cells from PBMCs. The TCR originated in a human donor with narcolepsy. The CDR3 DNA sequence: TGTGCCATCGACAGGCCTAAGCGGATGAACACTGAAGCTTTCTTT. This gives the protein CAIDRPKRMNTEAFF.